Listed here is a single T cell receptor (beta chain). Its specificity is unknown. The germline gives CDR1 SGHDN, CDR2 FVKESK. The V and J ends lost 3 bases and 0 bases respectively, with 5 bases between them. The CDR3 loop spans 13 amino acids. The use of a sample-barcoded 5' primer and a J-beta primer mix characterized a second PCR of roughly 6 to 11 cycles. Via MiXCR, TCRdb re-called the 5' RACE reads, giving one row per CDR3 protein. This table has about 640,000 distinct CDR3 sequences, roughly three fifths appearing once. This specimen belongs to a study of blood T cells in healthy people across ages. Overall study results and limits: Comparison with aged donors showed that long-lived donors had more naive CD4+ cells and higher diversity.

The chain couples TRBV14 to TRBJ1-1; D uncertain. The receptor was derived from a man in his sixties in good health. Sequenced sample: blood. Here the CDR3 reads CASSHGMNTEAFF. The CDR3 bases are TGTGCCAGCAGCCATGGTATGAACACTGAAGCTTTCTTT.